This TCR beta chain was documented in a study of cytomegalovirus exposure and HLA in healthy donors. V trimming: 5 bases; J trimming: 5 bases; junction bases outside the gene matches: 7. The length of the CDR3 is 15 residues. Germline values: CDR1 SGHRS, CDR2 YFSETQ. 60 Vbeta and 13 Jbeta primers were used in PCR. Sequencing used immunoSEQ multiplex PCR; TCRdb keeps in-frame clones, though not all of them. The sample holds around 200,000 clones, roughly 79% seen once. This chain uses TRBV5-1 with TRBJ2-5; 12 bases are a match to TRBD1. The TCR originated in a man under 40 in good health and CMV-seronegative. Sequencing was done on a sample of PBMCs. The CDR3 DNA sequence: TGCGCCAGCAGGGGACAGGGGGCTATAGGGGAGACCCAGTACTTC. Translation gives CASRGQGAIGETQYF.